This T cell receptor beta chain was identified in a study of blood T cell repertoires in COVID-19. At the level of the study: Sites across the United States, Italy and Spain contributed samples from acute and convalescent COVID-19.

The assay was immunoSEQ multiplex PCR, and TCRdb's table has in-frame clones only and misses some. The profile shows 180,000 or so clones, roughly 85% of them singletons. In germline, CDR1 is SGHTA, CDR2 FQGTGA. Deletions cut 0 bases from V and 6 bases from J, with 9 bases between. The CDR3 sequence is 13 residues long. This TCR was sampled from a man aged 40-49 years who had recovered from COVID-19. The material sequenced was PBMCs or T cells enriched from blood (not recorded which). This chain links TRBV7-3 with TRBJ2-7, with a possible D match to TRBD1 (6 bases). The CDR3 bases are TGTGCCAGCAGCTTAACTCCAGGGGTCGAGCAGTACTTC. Amino acid sequence: CASSLTPGVEQYF.